This T cell receptor (beta chain) was obtained from a study of blood T cell repertoires in COVID-19. As for the study in general: Acute and convalescent COVID-19 samples came from the United States, Italy and Spain.

In the authors' methods: Amplification of reference gene primers provided the estimated nucleated cell counts. Libraries were prepared by immunoSEQ multiplex PCR; TCRdb keeps only in-frame clonotypes and omits some of them. From that table come the V and J calls and clone size; the DNA was used to work out D and trimming. In the table there are more than 65,000 clones, over 80% of which are singletons. V lost 4 bases and J 3 bases, leaving 14 bases between the germline ends. The CDR3 contains 14 residues. Germline V lookup: CDR1 SGHRS, CDR2 YFSETQ. This sequence joins TRBV5-1 and TRBJ2-7, with D possibly matching TRBD1 (7 bases). The sequence was obtained from a man aged 45 to 65 with acute or convalescent COVID-19. The source material was peripheral blood. CDR3 loop: CASSSQGGHYEQYF. CDR3 DNA sequence: TGCGCCAGCAGCAGTCAGGGGGGACACTACGAGCAGTACTTC. Together with reference TRBV5-1 and TRBJ2-7, the CDR3 gives the full variable domain: KAGVTQTPRYLIKTRGQQVTLSCSPISGHRSVSWYQQTPGQGLQFLFEYFSETQRNKGNFPGRFSGRQFSNSRSEMNVSTLELGDSALYLCASSSQGGHYEQYFGPGTRLTVT.